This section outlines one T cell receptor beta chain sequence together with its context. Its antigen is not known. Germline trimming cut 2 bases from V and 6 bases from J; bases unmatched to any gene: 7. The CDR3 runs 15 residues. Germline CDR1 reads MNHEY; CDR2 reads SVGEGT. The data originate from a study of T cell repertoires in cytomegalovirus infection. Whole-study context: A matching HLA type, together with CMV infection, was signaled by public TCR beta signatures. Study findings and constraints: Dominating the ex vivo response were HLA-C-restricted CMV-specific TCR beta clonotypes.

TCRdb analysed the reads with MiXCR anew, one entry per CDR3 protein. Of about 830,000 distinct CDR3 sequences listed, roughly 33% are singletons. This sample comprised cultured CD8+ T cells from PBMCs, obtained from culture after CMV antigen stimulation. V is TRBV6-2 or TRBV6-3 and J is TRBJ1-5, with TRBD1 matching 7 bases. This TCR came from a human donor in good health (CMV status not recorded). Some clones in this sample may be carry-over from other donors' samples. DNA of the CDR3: TGTGCCAGCAGTTACCCCGACAGGGTTGGTCAGCCCCAGCATTTT. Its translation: CASSYPDRVGQPQHF.